This T cell receptor beta chain originates from a study of blood T cells in healthy people across ages (dated by TCRdb to between 2014 and 2017). At the level of the whole study: In model experiments, template switching captured roughly one uniquely barcoded TCR beta cDNA molecule for every two T cells. Using deep sequencing normalized with unique cDNA molecular identifiers, the study measured how TCR beta repertoire diversity changes with age. Four age groups were formed from the donors: young (average approximately 16 years), middle-aged (around 37), aged (more than 55) and long-lived (approximately 80). The study analyzed two additional independent replicas of 1 million unique cDNA reads from the same blood draw for two donors, one aged 18 to 30 and one aged 80 or older. What the research found in general, with its limitations: Estimates of total diversity from one million sequenced T cells were regarded as lower bounds and underestimates. Compared with the aged group, the long-lived group had more naive CD4+ T cells, fewer expanded clones and increased TCR diversity, a pattern suggesting age selection. Observed TCR beta diversity correlated strongly with the percentage of naive T cells measured by flow cytometry. Because profiling used bulk unsorted PBMCs, naive and antigen-experienced compartments could not be compared conclusively. As age increased, observed TCR beta diversity per million T cells dropped in a roughly linear way, and a significant reduction was already evident by age around 41. Because the CMV infection status of the donors was unknown, age-related changes in expanded clonotypes may potentially have been confounded.

The sample holds a few counts of this clonotype. The specificity of this receptor is unknown. Base-call qualities are not available, and no considerably larger clone is one nucleotide away. The donors were roughly 39 Caucasian individuals from Russia, aged about 6 to 95 years, who were systemically healthy. Each donor gave 8 to 10 milliliters of peripheral blood, drawn into EDTA-treated Vacutainer tubes. PBMCs were isolated by Ficoll-Paque density-gradient centrifugation, with at least 6 million obtained per sample. Total RNA was extracted from PBMCs with Trizol reagent, with at least 5.5 micrograms obtained per sample. Naive CD45RAhigh/CD27high T cell percentages were measured by flow cytometry on a PBMC aliquot from every donor. Receptor amplification or capture employed 5' RACE. Sequencer: Illumina HiSeq 2500. A second 7 to 11 cycle PCR used a sample-barcoded 5' primer and a J-beta primer mix. Each TCR beta cDNA molecule received a unique molecular identifier from a template-switch 5' adaptor carrying 12 random nucleotides. At least 3 million CDR3-containing paired-end reads were obtained from each sample. The Mint cDNA synthesis kit, primed by a TRBC-specific oligonucleotide, was used to synthesize first-strand cDNA from all RNA. After uracil-DNA glycosylase treatment, a first 18-cycle PCR used universal primers M1SS and BC2_uni_R on all cDNA. As for the authors' bioinformatics: For normalization, 1 million high-quality reads were randomly selected from each sample, with every read carrying a distinct molecular identifier. Instead of being binned into consensus sequences, reads that shared molecular identifiers were thrown out. CDR3 identification, clonotype clustering and error correction used MiTCR with a Q25 quality threshold and the strictest error-elimination algorithm. Lower-bound total TCR beta diversity was estimated with a nonparametric unseen species model using Euler transformation. TCRdb took the public reads, trimmed them with fastp at Q25, ran MiXCR for clone calling and kept in-frame beta chains. Rows with one shared CDR3 protein collapse into an entry with the most common genes and DNA. Here the V and J calls rest on TCRdb's processing, not on the authors' analysis. The sample table holds approximately 760,000 distinct CDR3 sequences, of which around 25% were seen once. 9.4% of the sample is in the top ten clones.

The CDR1 and CDR2 encoded by the germline V gene (reference sequence) are SEHNR and FQNEAQ. Between the V and J ends, shortened by 1 base and 6 bases respectively, the junction contains 15 bases. The CDR3, cysteine through phenylalanine, is 15 amino acids long. The sequence is cut down to CDR3 DNA, 45 bases in frame from base 1. Another study also made use of these data, one on T cells of mothers and their children. The second paper states: Nine systemically healthy Caucasian individuals, comprising three mothers and their six children, were included as donors. cDNA synthesis consumed the entire amount of extracted RNA, loaded at around 1.4 ug RNA in each 15 ul reaction. In the second PCR, the M1S primer added sample barcodes and 2-4 random nucleotides. Each mother yielded over 9 million TCR beta CDR3 reads and each child 2.5 million to 3 million reads. Thymic selection similarly shapes TCR recombination output in related and unrelated pairs, with minor effect from inherited differences. Normalized repertoire overlap was always found to be slightly, but never significantly, higher in related mother-child pairs than in unrelated mother-child pairs. No persistent microchimeric T cell clones were found, with a detection sensitivity of roughly 100 clones per million clonotypes. To look for features that set related mother-child pairs apart from unrelated individuals, the researchers ran deep NGS to compare the TCR beta repertoires of mothers and children. Mothers averaged roughly 40 +/- 4 years of age and children averaged about 10 +/- 4 years. After adapter ligation with NEBNext reagents, the libraries were sequenced on Illumina HiSeq 2000 with 100+100 nt paired-end reads. Mother and child libraries were prepared a month apart and sequenced in separate runs to prevent cross-contamination. Each donor had between roughly 450,000 and 2,100,000 distinct TCR beta clonotypes identified. Naive TCR beta clonotypes were estimated from low-frequency clonotypes matched to each donor's FACS-determined naive share, without sorting.

The sequence links TRBV7-9 to TRBJ1-2, with no reliable assignment of the D segment. The material sequenced was blood. This TCR was recovered from a boy aged 10-17 years in good health. The DNA is TGTGCCAGCAGCTTAGAGGGTTGGGTTGGAGATGGCTACACCTTC. This yields the protein CASSLEGWVGDGYTF. The full variable domain, with segments outside the CDR3 supplied by the reference TRBV7-9 and TRBJ1-2 proteins, appears as DTGVSQNPRHKITKRGQNVTFRCDPISEHNRLYWYRQTLGQGPEFLTYFQNEAQLEKSRLLSDRFSAERPKGSFSTLEIQRTEQGDSAMYLCASSLEGWVGDGYTFGSGTRLTVV.